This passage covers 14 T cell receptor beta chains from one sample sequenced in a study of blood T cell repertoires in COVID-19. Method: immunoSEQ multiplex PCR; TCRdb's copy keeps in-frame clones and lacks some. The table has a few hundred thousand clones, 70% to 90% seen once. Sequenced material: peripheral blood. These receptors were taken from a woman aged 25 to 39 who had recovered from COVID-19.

DNA of the CDR3: TGTGCCAGCAGTCTGCTCGCCGGGACCCAGTACTTC. The encoded protein is CASSLLAGTQYF. The chain joins TRBV28 to TRBJ2-5; D remains ambiguous. V was pared by 5 bases and J by 7 bases, with 11 bases between. The CDR3 is 12 amino acids. The germline V gene has CDR1 MDHEN and CDR2 SYDVKM.

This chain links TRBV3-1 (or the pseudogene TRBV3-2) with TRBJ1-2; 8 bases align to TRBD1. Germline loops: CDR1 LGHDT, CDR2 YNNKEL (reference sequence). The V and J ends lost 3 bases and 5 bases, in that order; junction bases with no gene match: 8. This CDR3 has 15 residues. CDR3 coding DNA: TGTGCCAGCAGCCAGAACGCCGGACAGGGATATGGCTACACCTTC. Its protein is CASSQNAGQGYGYTF.

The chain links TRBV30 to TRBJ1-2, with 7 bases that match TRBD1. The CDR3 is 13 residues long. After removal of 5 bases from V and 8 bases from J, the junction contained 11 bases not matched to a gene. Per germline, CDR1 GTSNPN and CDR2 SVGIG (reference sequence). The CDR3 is CAWDPTGQIGYTF. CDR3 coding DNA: TGTGCCTGGGACCCCACGGGACAGATCGGCTACACCTTC.

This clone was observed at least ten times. CDR3 sequence reads: CASSLSPGGATGELFF. The CDR3 DNA follows: TGTGCCAGCAGCTTATCTCCTGGAGGGGCCACCGGGGAGCTGTTTTTT. The genes are TRBV7-8 and TRBJ2-2, with D perhaps matching TRBD2 (6 bases). Germline-derived CDR1 and CDR2 are SGHVS and FQNEAQ. The V end was cut by 2 bases, the J end by 4 bases, with 14 bases between. CDR3 size: 16 residues.

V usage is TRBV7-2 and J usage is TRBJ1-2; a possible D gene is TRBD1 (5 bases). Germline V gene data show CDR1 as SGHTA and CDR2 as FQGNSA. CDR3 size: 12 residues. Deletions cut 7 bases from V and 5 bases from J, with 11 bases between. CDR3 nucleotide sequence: TGTGCCAGCAAATCCGACAGATATGGCTACACCTTC. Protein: CASKSDRYGYTF.

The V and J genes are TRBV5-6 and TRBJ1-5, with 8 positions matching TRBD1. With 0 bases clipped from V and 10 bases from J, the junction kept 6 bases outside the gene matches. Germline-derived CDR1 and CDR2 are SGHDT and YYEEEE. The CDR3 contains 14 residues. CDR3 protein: CASSLVTGAQPQHF. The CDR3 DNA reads TGTGCCAGCAGCTTGGTGACAGGGGCCCAACCCCAGCATTTT.

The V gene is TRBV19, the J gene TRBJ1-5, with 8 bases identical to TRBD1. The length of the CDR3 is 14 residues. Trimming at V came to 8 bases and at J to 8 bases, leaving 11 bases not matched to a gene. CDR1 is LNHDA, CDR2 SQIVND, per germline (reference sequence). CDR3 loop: CASRLSQGAKPQHF. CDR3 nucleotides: TGTGCCAGTCGACTTAGTCAGGGGGCGAAGCCCCAGCATTTT.

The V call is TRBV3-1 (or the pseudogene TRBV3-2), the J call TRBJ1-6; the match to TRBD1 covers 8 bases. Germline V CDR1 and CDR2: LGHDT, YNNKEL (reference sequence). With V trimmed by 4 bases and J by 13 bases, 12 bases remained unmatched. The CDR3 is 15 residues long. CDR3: CASSLSLPGGSPLHF. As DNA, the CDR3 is TGTGCCAGCAGCCTAAGTCTCCCAGGGGGCTCGCCCCTCCACTTT.

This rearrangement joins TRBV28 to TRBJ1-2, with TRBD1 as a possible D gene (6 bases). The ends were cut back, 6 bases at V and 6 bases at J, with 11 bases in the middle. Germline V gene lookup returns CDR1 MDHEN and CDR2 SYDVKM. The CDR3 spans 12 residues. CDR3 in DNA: TGTGCCAGCAGGGAGGACAGCAATGGCTACACCTTC. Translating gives CASREDSNGYTF.

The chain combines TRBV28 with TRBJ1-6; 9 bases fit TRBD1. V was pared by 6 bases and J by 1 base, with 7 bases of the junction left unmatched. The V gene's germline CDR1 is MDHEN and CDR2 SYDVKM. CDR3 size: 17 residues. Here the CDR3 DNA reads TGTGCCAGCAGGCGCGGACAGGGGTTTTCCTATAATTCACCCCTCCACTTT. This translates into CASRRGQGFSYNSPLHF.

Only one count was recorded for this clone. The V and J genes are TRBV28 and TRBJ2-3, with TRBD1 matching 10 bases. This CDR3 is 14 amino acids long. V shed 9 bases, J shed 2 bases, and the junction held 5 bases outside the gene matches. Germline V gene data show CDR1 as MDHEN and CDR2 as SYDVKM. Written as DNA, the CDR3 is TGTGCCAGTCGAGGGACAGGGGTCACAGATACGCAGTATTTT. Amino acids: CASRGTGVTDTQYF.

This CDR3 reads CSVLDRANEKLFF. CDR3 DNA sequence: TGCAGCGTGCTGGACAGGGCAAATGAAAAACTGTTTTTT. J is TRBJ1-4 and V is TRBV29-1; 8 bases line up with TRBD1. Looked up from germline, CDR1 is SQVTM and CDR2 is ANQGSEA. Trimming at V came to 6 bases and at J to 5 bases, leaving 5 bases not matched to a gene. The CDR3 loop spans 13 amino acids.

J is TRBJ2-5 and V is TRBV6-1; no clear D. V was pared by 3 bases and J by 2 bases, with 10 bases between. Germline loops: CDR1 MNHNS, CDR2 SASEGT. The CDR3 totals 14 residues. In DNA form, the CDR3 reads TGTGCCAGCAGTGATATCCGGAGACAAGAGACCCAGTACTTC. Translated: CASSDIRRQETQYF.

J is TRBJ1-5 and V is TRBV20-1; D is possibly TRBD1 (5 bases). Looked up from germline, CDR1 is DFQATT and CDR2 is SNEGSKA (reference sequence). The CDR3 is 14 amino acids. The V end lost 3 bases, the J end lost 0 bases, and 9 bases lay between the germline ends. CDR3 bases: TGCAGTGCTAGTCAAGGGGTTAGCAATCAGCCCCAGCATTTT. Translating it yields CSASQGVSNQPQHF.